Sequencing of this TCR beta chain was carried out in a study of response to subunit inactivated influenza vaccine. Germline-derived CDR1 and CDR2 are MDHEN and SYDVKM. Trimming at V came to 7 bases and at J to 9 bases, leaving 13 bases not matched to a gene. CDR3 size: 14 residues. There are a few counts of this clonotype. Its antigen is as yet unknown. TCRdb reprocessed the RT-PCR reads with MiXCR, giving one entry per CDR3 protein. The sample includes roughly 700,000 distinct CDR3 sequences, approximately 13% of them seen just once. Broader study findings: After each seasonal influenza vaccination, few new T cells are recruited, the authors suggested.

Sequences were derived from PBMCs from blood, sampled around 14 days before vaccination. The source is a man between 45 and 60 years old who received an inactivated influenza vaccine. V is TRBV28 and J is TRBJ2-7; 9 nucleotides align to TRBD1. The CDR3 region is CASTRGTGIFGQYF. The DNA of the CDR3 is TGTGCCAGCACTCGCGGGACAGGGATATTCGGGCAGTACTTC. The full variable domain, completed using reference TRBV28 and TRBJ2-7, is DVKVTQSSRYLVKRTGEKVFLECVQDMDHENMFWYRQDPGLGLRLIYFSYDVKMKEKGDIPEGYSVSREKKERFSLILESASTNQTSMYLCASTRGTGIFGQYFGPGTRLTVT.